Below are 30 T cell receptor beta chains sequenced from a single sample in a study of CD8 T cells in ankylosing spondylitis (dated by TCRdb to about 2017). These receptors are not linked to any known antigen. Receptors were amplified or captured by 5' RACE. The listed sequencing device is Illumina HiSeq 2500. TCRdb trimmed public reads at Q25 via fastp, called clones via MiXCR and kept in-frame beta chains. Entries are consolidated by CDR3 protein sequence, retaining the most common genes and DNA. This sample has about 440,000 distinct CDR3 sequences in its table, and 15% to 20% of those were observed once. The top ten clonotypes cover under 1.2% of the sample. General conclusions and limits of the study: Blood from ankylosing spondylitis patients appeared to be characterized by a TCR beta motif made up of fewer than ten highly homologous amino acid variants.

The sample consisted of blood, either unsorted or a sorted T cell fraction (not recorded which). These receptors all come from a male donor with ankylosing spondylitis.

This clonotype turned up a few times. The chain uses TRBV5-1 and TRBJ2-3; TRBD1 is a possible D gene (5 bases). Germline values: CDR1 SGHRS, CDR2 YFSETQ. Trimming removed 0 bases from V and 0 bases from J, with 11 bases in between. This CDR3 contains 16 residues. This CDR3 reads CASSLAKGKSTDTQYF. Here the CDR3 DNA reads TGCGCCAGCAGCTTGGCCAAGGGGAAGAGCACAGATACGCAGTATTTT.

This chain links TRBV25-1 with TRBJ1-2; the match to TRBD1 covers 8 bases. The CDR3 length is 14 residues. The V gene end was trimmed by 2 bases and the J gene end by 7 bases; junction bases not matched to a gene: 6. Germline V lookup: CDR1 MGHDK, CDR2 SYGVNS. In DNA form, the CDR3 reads TGTGCCAGCAGTGAACCCAGGGGGCTAGGTGGCTACACCTTC. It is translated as CASSEPRGLGGYTF.

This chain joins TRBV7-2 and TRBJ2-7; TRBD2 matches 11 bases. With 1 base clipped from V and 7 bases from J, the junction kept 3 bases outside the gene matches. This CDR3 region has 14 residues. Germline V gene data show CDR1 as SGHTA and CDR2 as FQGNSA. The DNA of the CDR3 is TGTGCCAGCAGCTTAGGTCGACTAGCGGGAGAGCAGTACTTC. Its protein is CASSLGRLAGEQYF. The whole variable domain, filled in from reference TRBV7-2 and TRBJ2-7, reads GAGVSQSPSNKVTEKGKDVELRCDPISGHTALYWYRQSLGQGLEFLIYFQGNSAPDKSGLPSDRFSAERTGGSVSTLTIQRTQQEDSAVYLCASSLGRLAGEQYFGPGTRLTVT.

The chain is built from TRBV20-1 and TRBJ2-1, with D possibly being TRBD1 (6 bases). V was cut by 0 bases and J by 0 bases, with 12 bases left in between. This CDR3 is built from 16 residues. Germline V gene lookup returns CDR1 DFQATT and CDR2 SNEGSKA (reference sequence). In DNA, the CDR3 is TGCAGTGCTAGAGATTTGGGGGCAGACTCCTACAATGAGCAGTTCTTC. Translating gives CSARDLGADSYNEQFF.

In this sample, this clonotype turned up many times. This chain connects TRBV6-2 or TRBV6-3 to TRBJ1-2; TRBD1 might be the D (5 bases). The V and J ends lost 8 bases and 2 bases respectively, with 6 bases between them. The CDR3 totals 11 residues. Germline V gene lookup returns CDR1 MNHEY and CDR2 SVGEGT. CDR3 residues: CASRGNYGYTF. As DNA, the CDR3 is TGTGCCAGCCGGGGGAACTATGGCTACACCTTC.

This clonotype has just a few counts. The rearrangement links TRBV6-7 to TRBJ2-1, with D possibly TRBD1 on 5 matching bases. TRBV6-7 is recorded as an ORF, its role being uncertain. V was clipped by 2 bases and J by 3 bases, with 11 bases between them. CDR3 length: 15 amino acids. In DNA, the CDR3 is TGTGCCAGCAGTTACAGGGGTACCTTCTACAATGAGCAGTTCTTC. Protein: CASSYRGTFYNEQFF.

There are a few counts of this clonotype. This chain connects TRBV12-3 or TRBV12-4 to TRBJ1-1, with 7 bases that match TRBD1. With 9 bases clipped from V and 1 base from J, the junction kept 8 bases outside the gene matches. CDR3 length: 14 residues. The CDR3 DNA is TGTGCCAGTTACGTAGGGGACAGGAACACTGAAGCTTTCTTT. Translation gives CASYVGDRNTEAFF.

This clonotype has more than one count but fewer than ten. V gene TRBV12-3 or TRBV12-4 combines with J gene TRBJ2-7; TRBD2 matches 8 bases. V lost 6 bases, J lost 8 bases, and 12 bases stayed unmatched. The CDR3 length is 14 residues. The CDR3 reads CASSLSGGETKQYF. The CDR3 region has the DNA TGTGCCAGCAGCCTAAGCGGGGGAGAAACCAAGCAGTACTTC.

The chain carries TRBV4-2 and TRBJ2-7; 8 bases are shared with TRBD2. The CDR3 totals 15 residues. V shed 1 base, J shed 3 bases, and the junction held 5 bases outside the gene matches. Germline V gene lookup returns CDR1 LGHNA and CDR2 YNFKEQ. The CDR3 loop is CASSQAQGTSYEQYF. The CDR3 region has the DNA TGTGCCAGCAGCCAAGCTCAAGGGACTAGCTACGAGCAGTACTTC.

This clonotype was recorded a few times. The CDR3 loop is CSAREGSATGELFF. The CDR3 bases are TGCAGTGCTAGAGAGGGGTCTGCGACCGGGGAGCTGTTTTTT. The gene calls are TRBV20-1 and TRBJ2-2; D is unresolved. There are 14 residues in the CDR3. Trimming shortened V by 0 bases and J by 5 bases, and 10 bases separated the two germline ends. The germline V gene encodes CDR1 DFQATT and CDR2 SNEGSKA (reference sequence).

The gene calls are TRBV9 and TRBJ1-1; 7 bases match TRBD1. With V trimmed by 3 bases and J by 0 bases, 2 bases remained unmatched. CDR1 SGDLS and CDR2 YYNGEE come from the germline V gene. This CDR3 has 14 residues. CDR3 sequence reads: CASSETGLNTEAFF. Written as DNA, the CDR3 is TGTGCCAGCAGCGAGACAGGGTTGAACACTGAAGCTTTCTTT.

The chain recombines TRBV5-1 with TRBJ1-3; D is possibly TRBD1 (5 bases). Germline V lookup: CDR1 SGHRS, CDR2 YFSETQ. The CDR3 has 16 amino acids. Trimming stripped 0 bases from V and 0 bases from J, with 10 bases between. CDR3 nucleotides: TGCGCCAGCAGCTTGGAGGGACCCCTCTCTGGAAACACCATATATTTT. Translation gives CASSLEGPLSGNTIYF.

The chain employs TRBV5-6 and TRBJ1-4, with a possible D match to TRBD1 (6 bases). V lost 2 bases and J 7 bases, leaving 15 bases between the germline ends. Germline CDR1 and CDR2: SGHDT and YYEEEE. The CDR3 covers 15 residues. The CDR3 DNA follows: TGTGCCAGCAGCTTCAAGACAGGCTCGAGTGAAAAACTGTTTTTT. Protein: CASSFKTGSSEKLFF.

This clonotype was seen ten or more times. CDR3 loop: CASSPGLKLDQPQHF. The DNA of the CDR3 is TGTGCCAGCAGCCCGGGCCTGAAATTGGATCAGCCCCAGCATTTT. This sequence joins TRBV12-3 or TRBV12-4 and TRBJ1-5; D gene uncertain. V dropped 6 bases and J dropped 5 bases, with 17 bases sitting between them. This CDR3 has 15 residues.

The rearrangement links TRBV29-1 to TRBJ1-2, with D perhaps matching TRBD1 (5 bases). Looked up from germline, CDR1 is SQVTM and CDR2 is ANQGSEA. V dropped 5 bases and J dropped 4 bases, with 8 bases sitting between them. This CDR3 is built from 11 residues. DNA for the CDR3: TGCAGCGTTCGAGGGGTCTATGGCTACACCTTC. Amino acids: CSVRGVYGYTF.

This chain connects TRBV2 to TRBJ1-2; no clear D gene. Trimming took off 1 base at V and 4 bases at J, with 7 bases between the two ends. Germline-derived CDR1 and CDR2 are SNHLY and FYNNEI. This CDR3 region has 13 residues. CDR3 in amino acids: CASSEDSGYGYTF. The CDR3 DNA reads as TGTGCCAGCAGTGAAGACAGTGGCTATGGCTACACCTTC.

The CDR3 nucleotides are TGTGCCACCAGCAGACCGTTCGGCCGAGGGGTGAACACTGAAGCTTTCTTT. Its protein is CATSRPFGRGVNTEAFF. V is TRBV15 and J is TRBJ1-1; D may be TRBD1 (5 bases). CDR3 length equals 17 residues. The ends were cut back, 2 bases at V and 0 bases at J, with 16 bases in the middle. CDR1 and CDR2 from the germline V gene are LNHNV and YYDKDF (reference sequence). Full variable domain (rest looked up from reference TRBV15 and TRBJ1-1): DAMVIQNPRYQVTQFGKPVTLSCSQTLNHNVMYWYQQKSSQAPKLLFHYYDKDFNNEADTPDNFQSRRPNTSFCFLDIRSPGLGDTAMYLCATSRPFGRGVNTEAFFGQGTRLTVV.

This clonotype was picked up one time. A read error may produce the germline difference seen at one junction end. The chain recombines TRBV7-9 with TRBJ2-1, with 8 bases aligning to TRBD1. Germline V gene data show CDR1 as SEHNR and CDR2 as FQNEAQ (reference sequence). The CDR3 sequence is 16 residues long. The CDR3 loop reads CANSGNTGGSYNEQFF. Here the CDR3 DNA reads TGTGCCAACAGCGGTAACACAGGGGGCTCCTACAATGAGCAGTTCTTC.

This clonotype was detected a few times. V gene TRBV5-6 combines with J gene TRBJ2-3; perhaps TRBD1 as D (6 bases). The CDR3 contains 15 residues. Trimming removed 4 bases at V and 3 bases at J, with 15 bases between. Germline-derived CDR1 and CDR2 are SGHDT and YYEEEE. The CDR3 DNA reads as TGTGCCAGCAGCCCGGGACATCTTCTTACAGATACGCAGTATTTT. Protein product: CASSPGHLLTDTQYF.

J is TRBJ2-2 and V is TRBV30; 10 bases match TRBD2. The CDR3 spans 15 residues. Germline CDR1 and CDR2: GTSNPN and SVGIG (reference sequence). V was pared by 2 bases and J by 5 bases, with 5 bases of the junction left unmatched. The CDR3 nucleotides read TGTGCCTGGAGTAGAGCGGGGGGGCAAACCGGGGAGCTGTTTTTT. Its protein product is CAWSRAGGQTGELFF.

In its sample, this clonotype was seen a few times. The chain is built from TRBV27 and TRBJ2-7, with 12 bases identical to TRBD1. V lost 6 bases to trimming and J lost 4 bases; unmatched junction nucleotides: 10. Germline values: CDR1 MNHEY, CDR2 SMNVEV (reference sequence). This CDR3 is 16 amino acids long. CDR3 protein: CASSLRRDRGPYEQYF. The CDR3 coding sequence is TGTGCCAGCAGCCTCAGGAGGGACAGGGGGCCGTACGAGCAGTACTTC.

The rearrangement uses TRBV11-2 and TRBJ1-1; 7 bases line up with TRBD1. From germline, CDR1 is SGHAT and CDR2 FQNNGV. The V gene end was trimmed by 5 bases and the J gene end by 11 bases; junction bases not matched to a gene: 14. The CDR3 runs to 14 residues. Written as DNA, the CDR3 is TGTGCCAGCAGCATCTCCAGACAGGGTGTTTATGCTTTCTTT. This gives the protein CASSISRQGVYAFF.

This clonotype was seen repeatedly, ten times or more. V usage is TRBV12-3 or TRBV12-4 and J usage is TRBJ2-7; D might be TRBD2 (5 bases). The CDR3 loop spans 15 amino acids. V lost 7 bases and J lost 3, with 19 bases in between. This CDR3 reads CASTPQLGSNYEQYF. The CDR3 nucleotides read TGTGCCAGCACCCCCCAATTGGGGAGTAACTACGAGCAGTACTTC.

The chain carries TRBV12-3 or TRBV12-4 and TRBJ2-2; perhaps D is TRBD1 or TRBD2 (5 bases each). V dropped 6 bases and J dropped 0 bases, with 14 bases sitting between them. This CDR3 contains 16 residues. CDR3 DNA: TGTGCCAGCAGGCAGAGGGACGGGCCGAACACCGGGGAGCTGTTTTTT. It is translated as CASRQRDGPNTGELFF.

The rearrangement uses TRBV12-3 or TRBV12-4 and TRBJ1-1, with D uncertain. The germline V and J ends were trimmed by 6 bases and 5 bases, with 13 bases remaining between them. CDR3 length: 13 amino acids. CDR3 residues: CASRHNSDTEAFF. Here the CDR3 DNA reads TGTGCCAGCAGACACAACTCGGATACTGAAGCTTTCTTT.

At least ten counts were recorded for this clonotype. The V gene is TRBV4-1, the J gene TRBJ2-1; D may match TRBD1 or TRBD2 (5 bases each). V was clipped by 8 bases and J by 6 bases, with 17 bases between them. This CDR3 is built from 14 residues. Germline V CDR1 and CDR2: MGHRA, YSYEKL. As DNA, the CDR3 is TGCGCCAGCTCTCGGGACCCGCCTATCAATGAGCAGTTCTTC. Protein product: CASSRDPPINEQFF.

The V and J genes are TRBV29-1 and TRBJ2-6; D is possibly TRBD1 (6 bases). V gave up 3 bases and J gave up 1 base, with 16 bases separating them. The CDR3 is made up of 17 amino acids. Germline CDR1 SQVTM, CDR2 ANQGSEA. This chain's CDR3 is CSVDAGRGISGANVLTF. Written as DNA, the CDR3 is TGCAGCGTTGATGCGGGCAGGGGAATTTCTGGGGCCAACGTCCTGACTTTC.

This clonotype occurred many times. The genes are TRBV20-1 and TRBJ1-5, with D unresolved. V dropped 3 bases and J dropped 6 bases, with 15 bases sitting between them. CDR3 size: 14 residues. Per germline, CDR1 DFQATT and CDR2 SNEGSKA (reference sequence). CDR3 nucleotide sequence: TGCAGTGCTAGTCTAGACCCCCTGAGTCAGCCCCAGCATTTT. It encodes CSASLDPLSQPQHF.

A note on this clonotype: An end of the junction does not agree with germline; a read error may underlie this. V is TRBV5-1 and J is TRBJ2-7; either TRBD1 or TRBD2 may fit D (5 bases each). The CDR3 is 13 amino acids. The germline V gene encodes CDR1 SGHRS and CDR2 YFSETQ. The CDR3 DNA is TGCGTCAGCAGCGGCATGCAGGGCCACGAGCAGTACTTC. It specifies CVSSGMQGHEQYF.

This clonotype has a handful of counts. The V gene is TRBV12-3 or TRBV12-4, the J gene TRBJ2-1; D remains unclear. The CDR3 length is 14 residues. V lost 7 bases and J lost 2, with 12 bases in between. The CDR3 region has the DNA TGTGCCAGCAATCCGCACGGGCCCTACAATGAGCAGTTCTTC. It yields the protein CASNPHGPYNEQFF.